This T cell receptor beta chain was sequenced in a study of blood T cell repertoires in COVID-19. For the study at large: There were acute and convalescent COVID-19 samples, and they came from the United States, Italy and Spain. T cells, B-cell-depleted T cells, or PBMCs provided the cDNA or gDNA that served as material.

The CDR3 loop spans 15 amino acids. Trimming took off 7 bases at V and 2 bases at J, with 18 bases between the two ends. The V gene's germline CDR1 is MNHEY and CDR2 SVGAGI. Some clones are missing from TCRdb's copy, which holds only in-frame ones; the method was immunoSEQ multiplex PCR. The table lists some 190,000 clones, 84% of them singletons, with 4% to 6% in the top ten. V gene TRBV6-5 combines with J gene TRBJ2-7; a possible D gene is TRBD2 (7 bases). The sequenced sample consisted of peripheral blood. The clonotype was recovered from an older woman with active or convalescent COVID-19. The chain's CDR3 is CASTLRGEGPYEQYF. The DNA for the CDR3 is TGTGCCAGCACCCTAAGGGGGGAGGGCCCCTACGAGCAGTACTTC.